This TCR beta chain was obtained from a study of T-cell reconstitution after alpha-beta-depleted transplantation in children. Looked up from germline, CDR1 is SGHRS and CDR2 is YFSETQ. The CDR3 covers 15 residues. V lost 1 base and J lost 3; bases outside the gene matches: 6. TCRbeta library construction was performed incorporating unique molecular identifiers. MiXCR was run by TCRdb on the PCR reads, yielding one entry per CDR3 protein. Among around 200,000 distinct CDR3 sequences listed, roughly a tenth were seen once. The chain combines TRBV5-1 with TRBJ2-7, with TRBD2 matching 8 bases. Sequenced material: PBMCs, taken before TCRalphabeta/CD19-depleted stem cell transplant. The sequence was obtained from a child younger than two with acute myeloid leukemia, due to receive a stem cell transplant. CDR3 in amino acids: CASSLTGGQFYEQYF. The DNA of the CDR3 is TGCGCCAGCAGCTTGACGGGGGGGCAATTCTACGAGCAGTACTTC.